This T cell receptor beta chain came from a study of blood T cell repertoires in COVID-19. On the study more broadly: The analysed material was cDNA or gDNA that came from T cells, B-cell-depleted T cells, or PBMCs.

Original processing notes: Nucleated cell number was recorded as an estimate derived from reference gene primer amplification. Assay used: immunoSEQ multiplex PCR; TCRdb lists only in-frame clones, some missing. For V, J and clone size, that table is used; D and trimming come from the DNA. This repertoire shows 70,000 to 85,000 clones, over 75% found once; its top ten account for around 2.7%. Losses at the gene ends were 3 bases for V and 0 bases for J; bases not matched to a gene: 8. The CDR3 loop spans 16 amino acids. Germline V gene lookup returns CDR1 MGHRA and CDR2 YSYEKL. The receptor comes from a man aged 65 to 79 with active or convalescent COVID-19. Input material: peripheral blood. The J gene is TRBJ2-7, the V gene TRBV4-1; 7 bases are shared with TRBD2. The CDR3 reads CASSHGGLPSSYEQYF. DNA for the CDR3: TGCGCCAGCAGCCACGGGGGACTACCGAGCTCCTACGAGCAGTACTTC.